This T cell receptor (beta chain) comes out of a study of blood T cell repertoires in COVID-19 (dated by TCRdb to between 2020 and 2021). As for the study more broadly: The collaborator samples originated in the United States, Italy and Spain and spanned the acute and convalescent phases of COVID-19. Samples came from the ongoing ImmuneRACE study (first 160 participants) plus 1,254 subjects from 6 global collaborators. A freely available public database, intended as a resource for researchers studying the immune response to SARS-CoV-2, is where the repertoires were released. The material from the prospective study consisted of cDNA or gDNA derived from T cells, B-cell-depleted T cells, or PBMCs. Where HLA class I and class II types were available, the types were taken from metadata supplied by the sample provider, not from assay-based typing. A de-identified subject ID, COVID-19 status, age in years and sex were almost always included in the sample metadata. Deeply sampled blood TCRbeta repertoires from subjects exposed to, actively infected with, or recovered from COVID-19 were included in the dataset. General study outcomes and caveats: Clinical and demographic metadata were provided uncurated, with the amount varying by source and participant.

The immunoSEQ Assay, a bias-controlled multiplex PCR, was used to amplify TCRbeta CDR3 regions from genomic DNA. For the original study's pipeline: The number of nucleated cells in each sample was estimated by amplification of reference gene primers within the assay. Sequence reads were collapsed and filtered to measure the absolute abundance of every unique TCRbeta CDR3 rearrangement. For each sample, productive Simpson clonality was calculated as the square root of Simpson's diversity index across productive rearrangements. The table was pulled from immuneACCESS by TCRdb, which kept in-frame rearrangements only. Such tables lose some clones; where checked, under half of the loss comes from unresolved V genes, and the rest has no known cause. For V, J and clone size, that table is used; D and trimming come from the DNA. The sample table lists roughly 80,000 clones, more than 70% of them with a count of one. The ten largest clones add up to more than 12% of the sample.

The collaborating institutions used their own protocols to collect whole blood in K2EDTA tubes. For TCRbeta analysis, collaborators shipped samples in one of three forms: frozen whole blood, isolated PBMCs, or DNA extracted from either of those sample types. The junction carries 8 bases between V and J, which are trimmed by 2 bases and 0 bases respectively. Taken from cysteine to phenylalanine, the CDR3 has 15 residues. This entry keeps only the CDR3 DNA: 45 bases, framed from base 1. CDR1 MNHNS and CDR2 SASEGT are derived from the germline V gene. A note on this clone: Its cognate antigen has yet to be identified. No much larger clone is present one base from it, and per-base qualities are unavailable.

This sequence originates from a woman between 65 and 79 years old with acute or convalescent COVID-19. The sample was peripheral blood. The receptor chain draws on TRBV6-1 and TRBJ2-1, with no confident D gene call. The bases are TGTGCCAGCAGTGAAATCCTTAGCTCCTACAATGAGCAGTTCTTC. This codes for CASSEILSSYNEQFF.